This T cell receptor beta chain stems from a study of molecular identifiers for immune sequencing clone quantification. This clonotype appeared many times. What it recognizes is unknown. Study findings and constraints: Among effectors, clones above 20 RNA copies held over 97% of molecules; among naive cells, under 1%.

Libraries of naive CD8 cells were prepared from around 18,000 to 910,000 sorted cells using 10%, 30% or 50% RNA. In TCRdb, the PCR reads were re-called with MiXCR into one record per CDR3 protein. This sample has approximately 320,000 distinct CDR3 sequences; roughly a quarter occur once, and the top ten carry around 0.74%. The CDR3 runs 15 residues. CDR1 is MNHEY and CDR2 is SVGEGT in the germline V gene. V lost 5 bases and J lost 2, with 14 bases in between. Sequencing was done on a sample of naive CD8+ T cells from blood, with Jurkat cell RNA spiked in. As to subset: FACS-sorted CD8+CD4-CCR7+CD45RA+ naive T cells. The sequence came from a human donor in good health. Some libraries in this study had Jurkat cell RNA spiked in. The V and J genes are TRBV6-2 or TRBV6-3 and TRBJ2-3, with a weak D call TRBD2 (6 bases). Written as DNA, the CDR3 is TGTGCCAGCAGTCGACTAGTGGGGACCACAGATACGCAGTATTTT. Protein product: CASSRLVGTTDTQYF.